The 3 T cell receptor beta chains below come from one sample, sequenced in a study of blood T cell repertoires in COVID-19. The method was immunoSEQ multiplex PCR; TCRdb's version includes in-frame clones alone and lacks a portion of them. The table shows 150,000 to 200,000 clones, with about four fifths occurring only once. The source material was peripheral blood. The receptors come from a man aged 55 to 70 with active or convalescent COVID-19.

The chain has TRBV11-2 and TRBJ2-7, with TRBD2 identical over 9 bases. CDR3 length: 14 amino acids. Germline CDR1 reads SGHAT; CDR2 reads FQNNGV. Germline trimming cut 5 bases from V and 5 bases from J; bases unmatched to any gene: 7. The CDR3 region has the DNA TGTGCCAGCAGCCGTAGCGGGAGACCCCACGAGCAGTACTTC. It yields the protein CASSRSGRPHEQYF.

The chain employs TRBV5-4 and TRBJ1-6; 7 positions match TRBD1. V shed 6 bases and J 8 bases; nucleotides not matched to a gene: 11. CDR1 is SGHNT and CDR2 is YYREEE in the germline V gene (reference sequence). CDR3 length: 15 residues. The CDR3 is CASNSEGALDSPLHF. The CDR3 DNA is TGTGCCAGCAACTCTGAGGGGGCGTTGGATTCACCCCTCCACTTT. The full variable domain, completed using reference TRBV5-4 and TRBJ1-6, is ETGVTQSPTHLIKTRGQQVTLRCSSQSGHNTVSWYQQALGQGPQFIFQYYREEENGRGNFPPRFSGLQFPNYSSELNVNALELDDSALYLCASNSEGALDSPLHFGNGTRLTVT.

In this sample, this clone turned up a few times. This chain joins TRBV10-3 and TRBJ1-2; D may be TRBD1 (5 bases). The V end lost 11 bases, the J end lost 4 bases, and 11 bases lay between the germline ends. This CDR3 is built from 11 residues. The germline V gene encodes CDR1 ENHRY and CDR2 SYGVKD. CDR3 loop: CASGGVYGYTF. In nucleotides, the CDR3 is TGTGCCTCCGGGGGTGTCTATGGCTACACCTTC.